The present TCR beta chain was sequenced within a study of T cell responses to AZD1222 COVID-19 vaccine. As for the study in general: Second-dose timings of about 4 or about 12 weeks were pooled.

Sequencing used immunoSEQ multiplex PCR; TCRdb keeps in-frame clones, though not all of them. Found here are some 150,000 clones, over 85% of them singletons; the top ten hold around 18%. General study findings and limits: Of spike-specific TCRs, nearly half reportedly target regions left unmutated in variants. Regions 160-218 and 743-854 held dominance among vaccine-associated CD4 TCRs, which spanned spike.

Turning to this clone: Its cognate antigen is unknown.

Sequencing was performed on peripheral blood, taken on day 0 of AZD1222 vaccination. The receptor's source is an adult in good health.

DNA for the CDR3: TGTGCCAGCAGTGGAGGGACAGGGGGCCTTCCCCTCTATGGCTACACCTTC. Its protein is CASSGGTGGLPLYGYTF. This chain uses TRBV6-1 with TRBJ1-2; TRBD1 agrees at 12 bases. With V trimmed by 4 bases and J by 4 bases, 10 bases remained unmatched. This CDR3 is 17 amino acids long. The V gene's germline CDR1 is MNHNS and CDR2 SASEGT.